This TCR beta chain emerged from a study of radiation and T cells in renal cell carcinoma (dated by TCRdb to the early 2020s). For the wider study: Samples were obtained from a clinical trial, in which 15 Gy stereotactic body radiation therapy was delivered to primary renal cell carcinomas and nephrectomy was performed 4 weeks later. In total, 50 to 60 samples underwent TCR beta sequencing: about 25 tumors plus 27 peripheral blood samples. In the 40 to 60 samples combined, roughly 4.4 million unique CDR3 nucleotide sequences were found, encoding roughly 2.5 million unique CDR3 amino acid sequences.

Taken from cysteine to phenylalanine, the CDR3 has 13 residues. This entry keeps only the CDR3 DNA: 39 bases, framed from base 1. Trimming removed 4 bases from V and 4 bases from J; the gene matches leave 0 bases unexplained. The germline V gene (reference sequence) sets CDR1 to LNHDA and CDR2 to SQIVND. Sample time point, as interpreted from the label and publication: baseline pretreatment blood. The sample's treatment or condition label, decoded: 15 Gy SBRT to primary tumor, nephrectomy 4 weeks later. To track tumor-enriched clonotypes, serial peripheral blood was sampled from radiation-treated patients at baseline and at 2 weeks and 4 weeks after SBRT. All patients had renal cell carcinoma with clear cell pathology. Genomic DNA for TCR sequencing was prepared using the QIAamp DNA Blood Mini Kit (Qiagen). The analyses included just those samples that passed every quality control check. The paper's findings and limits, for the study overall: In blood, the top tumor clonotypes increased from baseline to 2 weeks after radiation and then shrank by 4 weeks, which suggests a temporary expansion of tumor-resident clones. Because pretreatment tumor biopsies were not available, the study could not determine whether clonotypes were already present within the tumor at baseline. With a single-armed trial design, the study had no way to address how radiation dose or scheduling affects the TCR repertoire. Dynamics of the blood repertoire were not tracked past 4 weeks after treatment.

TCR beta libraries were generated from genomic DNA with the immunoSEQ kit, following the manufacturer's recommendations. For library preparation, a first multiplex PCR was performed with proprietary primers, followed by a second PCR in which unique barcodes were added, and bead cleanups were performed after each round. A kit-provided positive control reaction and a negative control reaction were included in every sample batch. The final libraries underwent checking on an Agilent 4200 TapeStation D1000 ScreenTape, volumetric pooling, and quantification by qPCR. Sequencing was performed on an Illumina NextSeq500 with a MidOutput 150-cycle cartridge, and 156 Read1 and 15 Index1 cycles were run with kit custom primers. The pooled library was loaded at 0.8 to 1 pM with a roughly 20% PhiX control spike-in. The study's processing was this. Vendor-processed data were analyzed in R, and a clonotype was defined as all T cells sharing the same CDR3 nucleotide sequence. In the clone abundance analyses, frequencies in each sample were normalized to that sample's 10,000 most abundant clones. Public T cell clones, averaging fewer than five per sample, were removed before analysis. A difference in abundance of at least 32-fold between compartments was used to define tumor-enriched and baseline blood-enriched clonotypes. A beta-binomial differential abundance model was used to identify clonotypes that expanded or contracted between blood time points. Tumor-blood repertoire similarity was measured with the Baroni-Urbani and Buser coefficient, and groups were compared using two-tailed Wilcoxon tests in R. TCRdb stores this immuneACCESS table with in-frame sequences only. Part of the clones is absent; in the studies checked, under half of the shortfall reflects unresolved V genes, and no reason is known for the rest. V and J calls and clone size are as listed in that table; D and trimming were resolved from the DNA. The sample profile shows approximately 120,000 clones; roughly 80% of them were found once. The ten top clones hold around 2.8% of the sample.

In the case of this clone: Which antigen it targets is not known. One base away there is no much larger clone; base qualities are not given.

The chain uses TRBV19 and TRBJ2-5, and 10 bases in between align with TRBD2. This TCR was recovered from a woman in her sixties or seventies with renal cell carcinoma. The sample was blood, taken from a patient whose treatment included radiotherapy and nephrectomy. The nucleotide sequence reads TGTGCCAGTAGTAGACTAGCGGGAGAGACCCAGTACTTC. Translated, this is CASSRLAGETQYF.